These 20 T cell receptor beta chains originate from one sample sequenced in a study of a mutant IDH1 vaccine in newly diagnosed glioma. Time point described: week 5, during vaccination. Vaccinated patients received 300 ug of mutant IDH1 20-mer peptide per dose, with topical imiquimod. The table came from immunoSEQ multiplex PCR; TCRdb's copy has only in-frame clones and leaves some out. The repertoire has 30,000 to 40,000 clones, around 85% of them found once; the top ten carry 24%. No antigens are known for them. The sequencing used PBMCs, collected from a glioma patient whose treatment included an IDH1 peptide vaccine. The receptors were sampled from a man aged 25 to 45 with glioma.

This clone is a singleton in its sample. This rearrangement joins TRBV7-9 to TRBJ1-1; D is ambiguous. Deletions cut 4 bases from V and 8 bases from J, with 11 bases between. The CDR3 contains 12 residues. CDR1 is SEHNR and CDR2 is FQNEAQ in the germline V gene (reference sequence). DNA for the CDR3: TGTGCCAGCAGCTCCGTCGGTTCCGAAGCTTTCTTT. Its translation: CASSSVGSEAFF.

V gene TRBV4-1 combines with J gene TRBJ2-7, with a tentative D call TRBD2 (7 bases). This CDR3 is built from 17 residues. From germline, CDR1 is MGHRA and CDR2 YSYEKL. V was shortened by 0 bases and J by 0 bases, with 15 bases between the two germline ends. The chain's CDR3 is CASSQDTAGASSYEQYF. The CDR3 DNA reads as TGCGCCAGCAGCCAAGATACTGCGGGGGCGAGCTCCTACGAGCAGTACTTC.

The rearrangement uses TRBV28 and TRBJ1-1; a weak D match, TRBD1 (5 bases). V was clipped by 8 bases and J by 0 bases, with 10 bases between them. The CDR3 length is 13 residues. Per the germline V gene, CDR1 is MDHEN and CDR2 is SYDVKM. The CDR3 sequence is CASPRGVNTEAFF. The DNA for the CDR3 is TGTGCCAGCCCTAGGGGAGTGAACACTGAAGCTTTCTTT. Looking up the rest from reference TRBV28 and TRBJ1-1 gives the full variable domain: DVKVTQSSRYLVKRTGEKVFLECVQDMDHENMFWYRQDPGLGLRLIYFSYDVKMKEKGDIPEGYSVSREKKERFSLILESASTNQTSMYLCASPRGVNTEAFFGQGTRLTVV.

J is TRBJ1-2 and V is TRBV6-1; weak D call: TRBD1 (5 bases). The CDR3 contains 14 residues. Trimming cost V 3 bases and J 2 bases, with 10 bases left between them. From germline, CDR1 is MNHNS and CDR2 SASEGT. The CDR3 is CASSDYWGNYGYTF. DNA of the CDR3: TGTGCCAGCAGTGATTATTGGGGGAACTATGGCTACACCTTC.

The chain has TRBV5-1 and TRBJ2-5; D is uncertain. This CDR3 spans 13 amino acids. From germline, CDR1 is SGHRS and CDR2 YFSETQ. Between the trimmed V and J ends, which lost 0 bases and 6 bases, there was a span of 9 bases. The CDR3 DNA is TGCGCCAGCAGCTTGGCAGGAGCGAAGACCCAGTACTTC. Amino acid sequence: CASSLAGAKTQYF.

The chain has TRBV18 and TRBJ1-1, with TRBD1 matching 8 bases. The CDR3 covers 18 residues. The ends lost 3 bases at V and 4 bases at J; junction bases unmatched: 16. Looked up from germline, CDR1 is KGHSH and CDR2 is LQKENI. CDR3 loop: CASSPASLTGEGSTEAFF. CDR3 bases: TGTGCCAGCTCACCGGCTTCTTTGACAGGGGAAGGGAGCACTGAAGCTTTCTTT. The complete variable domain, with remaining parts taken from reference TRBV18 and TRBJ1-1, reads NAGVMQNPRHLVRRRGQEARLRCSPMKGHSHVYWYRQLPEEGLKFMVYLQKENIIDESGMPKERFSAEFPKEGPSILRIQQVVRGDSAAYFCASSPASLTGEGSTEAFFGQGTRLTVV.

The V gene is TRBV18, the J gene TRBJ1-3; no reliable D call. Germline CDR1 KGHSH, CDR2 LQKENI. Trimming pared 5 bases from V and 6 bases from J, leaving 14 bases between. CDR3 length equals 14 residues. This CDR3 is CASSFTGEANTIYF. As DNA, the CDR3 is TGTGCCAGCTCATTTACCGGGGAAGCAAACACCATATATTTT. The full variable domain, its missing parts supplied by reference TRBV18 and TRBJ1-3, is NAGVMQNPRHLVRRRGQEARLRCSPMKGHSHVYWYRQLPEEGLKFMVYLQKENIIDESGMPKERFSAEFPKEGPSILRIQQVVRGDSAAYFCASSFTGEANTIYFGEGSWLTVV.

V usage is TRBV30 and J usage is TRBJ2-1, with 9 bases matching TRBD2. CDR1 GTSNPN and CDR2 SVGIG come from the germline V gene (reference sequence). V gave up 1 base and J gave up 4 bases; unmatched junction bases: 5. The CDR3 spans 15 residues. The CDR3 region has the DNA TGTGCCTGGAGTGGGGGACTAGCTACTTACAATGAGCAGTTCTTC. Translation: CAWSGGLATYNEQFF.

A few counts support this clone. The CDR3, as DNA: TGTGCCAGCAGCCTACAGGGGAGGGACACTGAAGCTTTCTTT. Amino acid sequence: CASSLQGRDTEAFF. This sequence joins TRBV27 and TRBJ1-1, with 7 bases identical to TRBD1. V shed 6 bases, J shed 3 bases, and the junction held 7 bases outside the gene matches. The length of the CDR3 is 14 residues. CDR1 and CDR2 (germline): MNHEY, SMNVEV (reference sequence).

This clone came up a few times. The V gene is TRBV29-1, the J gene TRBJ1-5, with D uncertain. Trimming removed 5 bases at V and 5 bases at J, with 13 bases between. Germline assignment: CDR1 SQVTM and CDR2 ANQGSEA. The CDR3 sequence is 13 residues long. DNA of the CDR3: TGCAGCGTTAGGTTGGACGAGCATCAGCCCCAGCATTTT. It encodes CSVRLDEHQPQHF. The entire variable domain, with the rest obtained from reference TRBV29-1 and TRBJ1-5, is as follows: SAVISQKPSRDICQRGTSLTIQCQVDSQVTMMFWYRQQPGQSLTLIATANQGSEATYESGFVIDKFPISRPNLTFSTLTVSNMSPEDSSIYLCSVRLDEHQPQHFGDGTRLSIL.

V gene TRBV29-1 combines with J gene TRBJ1-2; D may be TRBD1 (5 bases). The CDR3 runs 14 residues. The V and J ends lost 2 bases and 1 base respectively, with 11 bases between them. Germline assignment: CDR1 SQVTM and CDR2 ANQGSEA. The CDR3 loop reads CSVENGGLNYGYTF. CDR3 DNA: TGCAGCGTTGAAAACGGGGGACTTAACTATGGCTACACCTTC.

The V call is TRBV29-1, the J call TRBJ1-1, with 8 bases lining up with TRBD1. CDR1 SQVTM and CDR2 ANQGSEA come from the germline V gene. J was trimmed by 0 bases and V by 6 bases; bases with no gene match: 9. The CDR3 length is 15 residues. CDR3 sequence reads: CSVEDRAGMNTEAFF. For the CDR3, the DNA is TGCAGCGTGGAGGACAGGGCAGGAATGAACACTGAAGCTTTCTTT.

With respect to this clone: The identical CDR3 is also encoded by other nucleotide sequences in the sample. The chain has TRBV7-8 and TRBJ1-2; D is unresolved. The CDR3 is 13 amino acids. Germline V gives CDR1 SGHVS, CDR2 FQNEAQ. Trimming cost V 1 base and J 7 bases, with 10 bases left between them. The CDR3 sequence: CASSLGGDGGYTF. The CDR3 bases are TGTGCCAGCAGCTTAGGGGGAGACGGTGGCTACACCTTC. The full variable domain, with the rest looked up from reference TRBV7-8 and TRBJ1-2, is GAGVSQSPRYKVAKRGQDVALRCDPISGHVSLFWYQQALGQGPEFLTYFQNEAQLDKSGLPSDRFFAERPEGSVSTLKIQRTQQEDSAVYLCASSLGGDGGYTFGSGTRLTVV.

There are a few counts of this clone. The gene calls are TRBV4-2 and TRBJ1-3; TRBD1 matches 8 bases. The CDR3 is made up of 16 amino acids. J gave up 3 bases and V 4 bases, and 8 bases lay outside the gene matches. Looked up from germline, CDR1 is LGHNA and CDR2 is YNFKEQ. The CDR3, as DNA: TGTGCCAGCAGCCCGACCGCAGGGGGCGGTGGAAACACCATATATTTT. Translation: CASSPTAGGGGNTIYF.

The chain combines TRBV4-1 with TRBJ1-2; D perhaps matches TRBD1 (5 bases). Trimming removed 3 bases at V and 2 bases at J, with 7 bases between. Per the germline V gene, CDR1 is MGHRA and CDR2 is YSYEKL. There are 13 residues in the CDR3. This CDR3 reads CASSHDSNYGYTF. For the CDR3, the DNA is TGCGCCAGCAGCCATGACAGCAACTATGGCTACACCTTC.

The V call is TRBV29-1, the J call TRBJ1-1; 9 positions match TRBD1. This CDR3 has 16 amino acids. From germline, CDR1 is SQVTM and CDR2 ANQGSEA. V was pared by 0 bases and J by 7 bases, with 12 bases of the junction left unmatched. CDR3 bases: TGCAGCGTTGAAGATCTGGGACAGGGCAAATCCCTTGAAGCTTTCTTT. Encoded protein: CSVEDLGQGKSLEAFF.

The rearrangement joins TRBV5-1 to TRBJ1-1; D call uncertain. Trimming cost V 0 bases and J 1 base, with 7 bases left between them. The CDR3 is 14 residues long. Germline V gene data show CDR1 as SGHRS and CDR2 as YFSETQ. Here the CDR3 reads CASSLGGENTEAFF. The CDR3 DNA reads as TGCGCCAGCAGCTTGGGCGGAGAGAACACTGAAGCTTTCTTT.

The CDR3 coding sequence is TGTGCCTGGCGCCCGGGACTAGTCGATGAGCAGTTCTTC. This gives the protein CAWRPGLVDEQFF. V is TRBV30 and J is TRBJ2-1, with 8 bases lining up with TRBD2. In germline, CDR1 is GTSNPN, CDR2 SVGIG (reference sequence). This CDR3 is 13 amino acids long. V shed 5 bases, J shed 8 bases, and the junction held 8 bases outside the gene matches. Using reference TRBV30 and TRBJ2-1 for the parts outside the CDR3, the full variable domain is SQTIHQWPATLVQPVGSPLSLECTVEGTSNPNLYWYRQAAGRGLQLLFYSVGIGQISSEVPQNLSASRPQDRQFILSSKKLLLSDSGFYLCAWRPGLVDEQFFGPGTRLTVL.

The rearrangement uses TRBV10-3 and TRBJ1-1; tentative D call: TRBD1 (5 bases). Deletions cut 10 bases from V and 4 bases from J, with 25 bases between. Germline values: CDR1 ENHRY, CDR2 SYGVKD. The CDR3 is made up of 16 amino acids. The CDR3 region has the DNA TGTGCCACGACGCTCGGGGGAGGGCCGGGGACCACTGAAGCTTTCTTT. It encodes CATTLGGGPGTTEAFF.

This chain uses TRBV30 with TRBJ1-5, with 7 positions matching TRBD1. The germline gives CDR1 GTSNPN, CDR2 SVGIG (reference sequence). V was pared by 0 bases and J by 1 base, with 6 bases of the junction left unmatched. There are 16 residues in the CDR3. CDR3 sequence: CAWSVQGSGSNQPQHF. CDR3 DNA: TGTGCCTGGAGTGTACAGGGGTCCGGCAGCAATCAGCCCCAGCATTTT.